What follows are 9 T cell receptor beta chains derived from one specimen sequenced in a study of blood T cells in healthy people across ages. For the second PCR, which ran for roughly 6 to 12 cycles, a sample-barcoded 5' primer and a J-beta primer mix were used. TCRdb fed the 5' RACE reads into MiXCR, producing one record per CDR3 protein. The table has about 1.5 million distinct CDR3 sequences, roughly 43% seen once. The sequenced material came from blood. These receptors all stem from a woman in her late teens or twenties in good health.

The V and J genes are TRBV12-3 or TRBV12-4 and TRBJ2-7, with D perhaps matching TRBD1 or TRBD2 (5 bases each). The length of the CDR3 is 13 residues. V was cut by 6 bases and J by 10 bases, with 19 bases left in between. This CDR3 reads CASSADTSWDQYF. Written as DNA, the CDR3 is TGTGCCAGCAGCGCTGACACCTCCTGGGACCAGTACTTC.

The chain combines TRBV4-1 with TRBJ2-5, with TRBD2 as a possible D gene (5 bases). Trimming took 0 bases from V and 4 from J, leaving 15 bases between them. This CDR3 region has 16 residues. The germline CDR1 and CDR2 sequences are MGHRA and YSYEKL. The CDR3 DNA sequence: TGCGCCAGCAGCCAAGACGGGGTCAGAGGGCGAGAGACCCAGTACTTC. Translated: CASSQDGVRGRETQYF.

This clonotype was seen many times. The chain uses TRBV29-1 and TRBJ2-1, with D uncertain. V lost 3 bases and J lost 10, with 7 bases in between. The CDR3 totals 10 residues. In germline, CDR1 is SQVTM, CDR2 ANQGSEA. The CDR3 DNA sequence: TGCAGCGTTGATCGGGTAGAGCAGTTCTTC. This codes for CSVDRVEQFF.

This clonotype was detected a few times. This sequence joins TRBV5-1 and TRBJ2-7; 8 bases agree with TRBD2. This CDR3 region has 16 residues. Trimming at V came to 0 bases and at J to 2 bases, leaving 7 bases not matched to a gene. Germline V CDR1 and CDR2: SGHRS, YFSETQ. CDR3 DNA sequence: TGCGCCAGCAGCTTGGGGACGACTAGCGAGACCTACGAGCAGTACTTC. Residues: CASSLGTTSETYEQYF.

The chain links TRBV29-1 to TRBJ2-3, with D possibly TRBD2 on 6 matching bases. With 4 bases removed from V and 3 bases from J, the gap between germline ends came to 14 bases. In germline, CDR1 is SQVTM, CDR2 ANQGSEA. The CDR3 extends over 14 amino acids. This CDR3 reads CSVAAPGGTDTQYF. In nucleotides, the CDR3 is TGCAGCGTTGCGGCCCCTGGAGGGACAGATACGCAGTATTTT.

This clonotype was seen only a few times. The chain uses TRBV4-3 and TRBJ2-4; D assignment may be TRBD1 or TRBD2 (5 bases each). Deletions cut 0 bases from V and 8 bases from J, with 11 bases between. Germline V lookup: CDR1 LGHNA, CDR2 YSLEER. There are 14 residues in the CDR3. The CDR3 here is CASSQERDQDIQYF. DNA for the CDR3: TGCGCCAGCAGCCAAGAACGGGACCAGGACATTCAGTACTTC.

This clonotype was recorded many times. This chain uses TRBV6-1 with TRBJ2-7; the match to TRBD1 covers 9 bases. J was trimmed by 1 base and V by 3 bases; bases with no gene match: 4. Germline CDR1 and CDR2: MNHNS and SASEGT. The CDR3 has 15 amino acids. The CDR3 reads CASSDTGTGSYEQYF. CDR3 DNA sequence: TGTGCCAGCAGTGACACCGGGACAGGGTCCTACGAGCAGTACTTC.

The J gene is TRBJ1-2, the V gene TRBV6-5; 7 bases match TRBD1. Germline V CDR1 and CDR2: MNHEY, SVGAGI. J gave up 8 bases and V 7 bases, and 16 bases lay outside the gene matches. The CDR3 runs to 15 residues. CDR3 protein: CASTTTGASVRGYTF. The CDR3 bases are TGTGCCAGCACCACAACAGGGGCCTCGGTGCGGGGCTACACCTTC.

The rearrangement joins TRBV18 to TRBJ1-2; tentatively, D is TRBD1 (5 bases). CDR3 length equals 14 residues. V shed 4 bases and J shed 2 bases, with 11 bases lying between them. Germline CDR1 reads KGHSH; CDR2 reads LQKENI. The DNA for the CDR3 is TGTGCCAGCTCACAACGACAGACGAACTATGGCTACACCTTC. This translates into CASSQRQTNYGYTF.